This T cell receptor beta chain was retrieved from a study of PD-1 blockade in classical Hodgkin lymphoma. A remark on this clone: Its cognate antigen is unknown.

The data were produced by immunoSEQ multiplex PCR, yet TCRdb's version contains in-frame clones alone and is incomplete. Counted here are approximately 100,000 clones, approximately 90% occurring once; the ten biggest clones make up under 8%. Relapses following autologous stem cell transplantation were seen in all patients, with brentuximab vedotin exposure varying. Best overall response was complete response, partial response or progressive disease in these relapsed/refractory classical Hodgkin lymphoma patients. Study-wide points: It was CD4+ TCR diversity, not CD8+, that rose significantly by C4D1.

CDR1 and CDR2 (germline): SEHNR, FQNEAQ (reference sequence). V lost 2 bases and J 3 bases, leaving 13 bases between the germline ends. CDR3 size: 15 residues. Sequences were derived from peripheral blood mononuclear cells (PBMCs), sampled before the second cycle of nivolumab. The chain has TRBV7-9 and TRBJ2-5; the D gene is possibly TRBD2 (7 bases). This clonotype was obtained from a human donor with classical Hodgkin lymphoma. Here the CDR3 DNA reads TGTGCCAGCAGCTTATCTCGGGGGGCTGAAGAGACCCAGTACTTC. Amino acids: CASSLSRGAEETQYF.